This T cell receptor (beta chain) was recovered during a study of T cell responses to AZD1222 COVID-19 vaccine. Notes on this clone: Antigen: not known.

The protocol was immunoSEQ multiplex PCR, while the TCRdb copy is restricted to in-frame clones and leaves out a portion. Found here are over 100,000 clones, roughly 80% of them singletons; the top ten hold around 15%. Broader study findings: Vaccine-associated CD4 TCRs spanned spike, dominant at 160-218 and 743-854.

Germline loops: CDR1 SGHRS, CDR2 YFSETQ. V was clipped by 3 bases and J by 6 bases, with 15 bases between them. The CDR3 length is 14 residues. This sequence originates from an adult in good health. The sequencing used peripheral blood, collected on day 0 of AZD1222 vaccination. The chain joins TRBV5-1 to TRBJ1-2; D may be TRBD1 (5 bases). The CDR3: CASSSGRPGNGYTF. The CDR3 nucleotides are TGCGCCAGCAGCTCCGGGCGACCAGGGAATGGCTACACCTTC.